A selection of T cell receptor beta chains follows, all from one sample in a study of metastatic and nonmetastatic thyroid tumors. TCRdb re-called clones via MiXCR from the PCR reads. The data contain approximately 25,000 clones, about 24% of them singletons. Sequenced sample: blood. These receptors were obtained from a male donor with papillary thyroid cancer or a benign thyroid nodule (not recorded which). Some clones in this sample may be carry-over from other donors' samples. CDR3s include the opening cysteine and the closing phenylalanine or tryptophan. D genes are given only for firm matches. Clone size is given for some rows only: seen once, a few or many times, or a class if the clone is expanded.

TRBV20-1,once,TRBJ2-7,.,TGCATTGCTAGTGGGCAGGACTACGAGCATTACTTC,CIASGQDYEHYF
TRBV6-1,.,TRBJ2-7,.,TGTGCCAGCAGTTGGGGCAGGGACTACGAGCAGTACTTC,CASSWGRDYEQYF
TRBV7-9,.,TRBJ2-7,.,TGTGCCTGCAGCCTTCCCCCCGGACTCATCGAGCAGTACTTC,CACSLPPGLIEQYF
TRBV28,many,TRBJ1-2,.,TGTGCCAGCATCTCCGGGTCGACCTATGGCTACACCTTC,CASISGSTYGYTF
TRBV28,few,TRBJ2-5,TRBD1,TGTGCCAGCAGCCACTTCCGGGACAGGGGGCGCCCAGAGAACCAGTACTTC,CASSHFRDRGRPENQYF
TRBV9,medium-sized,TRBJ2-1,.,TGTGCCAGCGGGAAGCCGACCTACAATGAGCAGTTCTTC,CASGKPTYNEQFF
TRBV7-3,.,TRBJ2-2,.,TGTGCCAGTGGTCCAGGGACTCTGACCGGGGAGCTGTTTTTT,CASGPGTLTGELFF
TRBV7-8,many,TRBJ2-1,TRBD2,TGTGCCAGCAGCTATAAACCTAGCGGGAGGGAGTCCTCCTACAATGAGCAGTTCTTC,CASSYKPSGRESSYNEQFF
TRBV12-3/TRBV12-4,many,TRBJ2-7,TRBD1,TGTGCCAGCAGTACTCTGGACAGGGACGCCTACGAGCAGTACTTC,CASSTLDRDAYEQYF
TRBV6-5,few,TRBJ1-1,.,TGTGCCAGCAGTTCACTTGAGGAGAACACTGAAGCTTTCTTT,CASSSLEENTEAFF
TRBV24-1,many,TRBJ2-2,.,TGTGCCACCAGTGACAGCCTTTCAACGACCGGGGAGCTGTTTTTT,CATSDSLSTTGELFF
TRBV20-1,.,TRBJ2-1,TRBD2,TGCAGTGCTGGGACTAGCGGGAGGGGGCACAATGAGCAGTTCTTC,CSAGTSGRGHNEQFF
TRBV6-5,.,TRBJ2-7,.,TGTGCCAGCAGTTACGGGACGGAATCCTACGAGCAGTACTTC,CASSYGTESYEQYF
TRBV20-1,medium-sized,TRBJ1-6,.,TGCAGTGCTAGAGAGGGGGCCACTAATTCACCCCTCCACTTT,CSAREGATNSPLHF
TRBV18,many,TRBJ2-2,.,TGTGCCAGCTCAACCAGCGCGAACACCGGGGAGCTGTTTTTT,CASSTSANTGELFF
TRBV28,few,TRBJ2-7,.,TGTGCCAGCAGTTTCGGGGGATCCTACGAGCAGTACTTC,CASSFGGSYEQYF
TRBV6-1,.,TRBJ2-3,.,TGTGCCAGCACCAGAGGGGCTTCAAGAACAGATACGCAGTATTTT,CASTRGASRTDTQYF
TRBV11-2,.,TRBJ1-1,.,TGTGCCAGCAGCTTACAGGAAGGCACTGAAGCTTTCTTT,CASSLQEGTEAFF
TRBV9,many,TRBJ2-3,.,TGTGCCAGCAGCGTAGAGGCGGGATGGAGCACAGATACGCAGTATTTT,CASSVEAGWSTDTQYF
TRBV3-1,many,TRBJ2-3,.,TGTGCCAGTCGCGGGGATACGCAGTATTTT,CASRGDTQYF
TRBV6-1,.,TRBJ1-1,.,TGTGCCAGAAGTAAATATAAAAGGGGCACTGAAGCTTTCTTT,CARSKYKRGTEAFF
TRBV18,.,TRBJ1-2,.,TGTGCCAGCTCACCACCGATAGGGGCATTCTATGGCTACACCTTC,CASSPPIGAFYGYTF
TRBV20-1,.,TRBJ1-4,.,TGCAGTGCTCTCGGCAGGGCCAATGAAAAACTGTTTTTT,CSALGRANEKLFF
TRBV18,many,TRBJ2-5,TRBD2,TGTGCCAGCTTGGCCAGCGGGAGAGAAGAGACCCAGTACTTC,CASLASGREETQYF
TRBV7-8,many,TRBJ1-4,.,TGTGCCAGCAGCTTAGGTGGAGAAAAACTGTTTTTT,CASSLGGEKLFF
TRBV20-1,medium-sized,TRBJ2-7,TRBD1,TGCAGTGCCACAGACAGGGGCCCTTACGAGCAGTACTTC,CSATDRGPYEQYF
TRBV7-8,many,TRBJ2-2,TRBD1,TGTGCCAGCAGCGGGGGACAGGGGTACACCGGGGAGCTGTTTTTT,CASSGGQGYTGELFF
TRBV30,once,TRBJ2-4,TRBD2,TGTGCCTGGAGTGTGGGAGGGGTAGCCAAAAACATTCAGTACTTC,CAWSVGGVAKNIQYF
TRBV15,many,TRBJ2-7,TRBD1,TGTGCCACCAGCAGAGAAGGGACCGGGACAGGGGCCTACGAGCAGTACTTC,CATSREGTGTGAYEQYF
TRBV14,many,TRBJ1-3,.,TGTGCCAGCAGCCCGACTAGACGGAACGATGGGAGAAACACCATATATTTT,CASSPTRRNDGRNTIYF
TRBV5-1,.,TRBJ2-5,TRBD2,TGCGCCAGCAGCTTTTATATCCGGGAGGGACAAGAGACCCAGTACTTC,CASSFYIREGQETQYF
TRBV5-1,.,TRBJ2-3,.,TGCGCCAGCAGCTTCGGTAGACAGAGCACAGATACGCAGTATTTT,CASSFGRQSTDTQYF
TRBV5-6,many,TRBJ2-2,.,TGTGCCAGCAGCTTGAGGGGGGAGCTGTTTTTT,CASSLRGELFF
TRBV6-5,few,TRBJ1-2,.,TGTGCCAGCAGTTCTACGTCGGGTACTAACTATGGCTACACCTTC,CASSSTSGTNYGYTF
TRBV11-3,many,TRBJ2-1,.,TGTGCCAGCAGCTTAGACCCGAGCGGGTCTTACAATGAGCAGTTCTTC,CASSLDPSGSYNEQFF
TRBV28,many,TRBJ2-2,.,TGTGCCAGCAGTTCCCAAGGGCGCACCGGGGAGCTGTTTTTT,CASSSQGRTGELFF
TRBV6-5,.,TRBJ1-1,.,TGTGCCAGCAGTTACACGGGGTCGGTTCTGAACACTGAAGCTTTCTTT,CASSYTGSVLNTEAFF
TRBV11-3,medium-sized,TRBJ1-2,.,TGTGCCAGCCGAGCTGAAACATCGGCCAGCATCGACACCTTC,CASRAETSASIDTF
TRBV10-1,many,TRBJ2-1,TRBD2,TGCGCCAGCAGTGAGTCGATCGGGAGGGCCGGGAATGAGCAGTTCTTC,CASSESIGRAGNEQFF
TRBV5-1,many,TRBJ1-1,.,TGCGCCAGCAGCTCGGGACATCCACAAGGCACTGAAGCTTTCTTT,CASSSGHPQGTEAFF
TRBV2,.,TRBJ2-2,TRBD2,TGTGCCAGCAGGGGACTATTGGACGGGGAGCTGTTTTTT,CASRGLLDGELFF
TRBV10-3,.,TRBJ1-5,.,TGTGCCATCAGTCAAGGACGGGACAATCAGCCCCAGCATTTT,CAISQGRDNQPQHF
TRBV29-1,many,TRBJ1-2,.,TGCAGCGTTGAAGATGCAGTCCTCCCCTATGGCTACACCTTC,CSVEDAVLPYGYTF
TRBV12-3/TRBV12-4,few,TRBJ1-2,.,TGTGCCAGCAGGCTTGGGGAGGCTAACTATGGCTACACCTTC,CASRLGEANYGYTF
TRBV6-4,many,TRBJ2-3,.,TGTGCCTGTGCCGAATACACAGATACGCAGTATTTT,CACAEYTDTQYF
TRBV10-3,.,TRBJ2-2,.,TGTGCCATCAGGGGGGACGGGGGAGCTAACACCGGGGAGCTGTTTTTT,CAIRGDGGANTGELFF
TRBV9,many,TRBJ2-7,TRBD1,TGTGCCAGCAGCGTGGACAGGGGTGGGTACGAGCAGTACTTC,CASSVDRGGYEQYF
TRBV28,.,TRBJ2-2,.,TGTGCCAGCAGTTTACCGGCGCAAGCGAACACCGGTGAGCTGTTTTTT,CASSLPAQANTGELFF